This T cell receptor beta chain derives from a study of blood T cell repertoires in COVID-19. At the level of the study: The United States, Italy and Spain supplied acute and convalescent COVID-19 samples. PBMCs, B-cell-depleted T cells, or T cells were the source of the cDNA or gDNA that made up the material.

The J segment lost 5 bases and the V segment lost 0 bases, leaving 7 bases of the junction unmatched. Germline V gene data show CDR1 as SGDLS and CDR2 as YYNGEE. The CDR3 extends over 15 amino acids. In the source study's methods: Cell counts per sample came from amplifying reference gene primers. Repertoires were generated with immunoSEQ multiplex PCR, while TCRdb's copy carries only in-frame clones and drops some. Clone size and the V and J calls come from that table; the DNA yielded D and trimming. The table records 100,000 or so clones, about 90% of them present only once. The chain combines TRBV9 with TRBJ1-2; 7 bases are shared with TRBD1. The sequence was obtained from a man aged 25-45 years in a cohort sampled during active COVID-19. Sequencing used peripheral blood. The CDR3 bases are TGTGCCAGCAGCGTAGAGGCCAGGGGGGAGTATGGCTACACCTTC. This translates into CASSVEARGEYGYTF.